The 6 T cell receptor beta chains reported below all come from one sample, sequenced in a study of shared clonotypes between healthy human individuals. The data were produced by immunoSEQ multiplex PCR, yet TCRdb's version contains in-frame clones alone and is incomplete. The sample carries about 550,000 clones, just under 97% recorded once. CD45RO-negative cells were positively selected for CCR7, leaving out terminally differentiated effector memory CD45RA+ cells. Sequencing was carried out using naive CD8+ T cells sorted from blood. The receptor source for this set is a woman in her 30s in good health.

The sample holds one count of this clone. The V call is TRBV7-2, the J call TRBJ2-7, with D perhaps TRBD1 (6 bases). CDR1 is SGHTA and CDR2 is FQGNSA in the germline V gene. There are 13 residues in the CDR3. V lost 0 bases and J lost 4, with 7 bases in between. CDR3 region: CASSLAGAYEQYF. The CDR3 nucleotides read TGTGCCAGCAGCTTAGCGGGGGCTTACGAGCAGTACTTC.

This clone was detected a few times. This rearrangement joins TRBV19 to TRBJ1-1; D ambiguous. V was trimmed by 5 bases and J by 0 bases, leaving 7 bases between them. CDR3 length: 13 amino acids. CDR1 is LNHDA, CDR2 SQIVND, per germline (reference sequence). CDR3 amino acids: CASSGRMNTEAFF. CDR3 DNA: TGTGCCAGTAGTGGGAGAATGAACACTGAAGCTTTCTTT.

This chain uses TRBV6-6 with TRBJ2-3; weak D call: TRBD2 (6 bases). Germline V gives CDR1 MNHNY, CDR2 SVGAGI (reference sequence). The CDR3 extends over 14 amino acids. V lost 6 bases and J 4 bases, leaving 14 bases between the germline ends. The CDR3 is CASRRLVVPDTQYF. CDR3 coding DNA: TGTGCCAGCAGGAGACTAGTCGTCCCAGATACGCAGTATTTT.

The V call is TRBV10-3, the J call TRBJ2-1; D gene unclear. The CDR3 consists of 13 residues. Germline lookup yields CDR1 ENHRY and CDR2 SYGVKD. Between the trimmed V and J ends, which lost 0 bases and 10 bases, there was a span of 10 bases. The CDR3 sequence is CAISESERSEQFF. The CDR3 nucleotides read TGTGCCATCAGTGAGTCTGAGAGAAGCGAGCAGTTCTTC.

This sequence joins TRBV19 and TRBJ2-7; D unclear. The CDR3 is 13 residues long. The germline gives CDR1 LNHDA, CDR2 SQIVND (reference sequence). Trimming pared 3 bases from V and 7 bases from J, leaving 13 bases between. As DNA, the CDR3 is TGTGCCAGTAGTATCTCGAAGGGAACGGAGCAGTACTTC. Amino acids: CASSISKGTEQYF.

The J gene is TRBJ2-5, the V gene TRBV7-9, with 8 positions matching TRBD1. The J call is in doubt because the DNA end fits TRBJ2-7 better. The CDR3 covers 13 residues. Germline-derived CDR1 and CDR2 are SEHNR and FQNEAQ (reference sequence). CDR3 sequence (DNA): TGTGCCAGCAGCATCGACAGGGGCTACGAGCAGTACTTC. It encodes CASSIDRGYEQYF.